These 27 T cell receptor beta chains were all obtained from the same sample, sequenced in a study of molecular identifiers for immune sequencing clone quantification. One entry per CDR3 protein, called by TCRdb with MiXCR from the PCR reads. The table shows 400,000 to 600,000 distinct CDR3 sequences, with roughly 23% occurring only once. The sequenced sample was naive CD8+ T cells from blood, with Jurkat cell RNA spiked in. Subset of the sample: FACS-sorted CD8+CD4-CCR7+CD45RA+ naive T cells. The receptor source for this set is a human donor in good health. Some libraries in this study had Jurkat cell RNA spiked in.

This clonotype was found a few times. The chain joins TRBV28 to TRBJ2-3, with D unresolved. CDR1 MDHEN and CDR2 SYDVKM come from the germline V gene. CDR3 length: 14 residues. V lost 3 bases and J lost 5, with 12 bases in between. The CDR3 loop reads CASSFSSRQDTQYF. For the CDR3, the DNA is TGTGCCAGCAGTTTTTCGAGTCGACAAGATACGCAGTATTTT. Filled out from reference TRBV28 and TRBJ2-3, the complete variable domain reads DVKVTQSSRYLVKRTGEKVFLECVQDMDHENMFWYRQDPGLGLRLIYFSYDVKMKEKGDIPEGYSVSREKKERFSLILESASTNQTSMYLCASSFSSRQDTQYFGPGTRLTVL.

This clonotype was seen more than once but under ten times. The CDR3 DNA reads as TGTGCCAGCAGAACCGGGGGGGTCTACAATGAGCAGTTCTTC. Encoded protein: CASRTGGVYNEQFF. The J gene is TRBJ2-1, the V gene TRBV7-8; TRBD2 matches at 8 bases. From germline, CDR1 is SGHVS and CDR2 FQNEAQ. V gave up 6 bases and J gave up 3 bases; unmatched junction bases: 4. The CDR3 loop spans 14 amino acids.

The rearrangement uses TRBV5-5 and TRBJ2-3; 8 bases are shared with TRBD1. This CDR3 has 12 residues. V shed 9 bases, J shed 1 base, and the junction held 1 base outside the gene matches. Looked up from germline, CDR1 is SGHKS and CDR2 is YYEKEE (reference sequence). CDR3 loop: CATTGGTDTQYF. The CDR3 DNA sequence: TGTGCCACGACAGGGGGCACAGATACGCAGTATTTT.

Points on this clonotype: This may come from a read error, since a much larger clone is one base off. In DNA form, the CDR3 reads TGCGCCAGCAGCCATGTCTTTAACTACGAGCAGTACTTC. The encoded protein is CASSHVFNYEQYF. The rearrangement uses TRBV4-1 and TRBJ2-7; D gene uncertain. V was shortened by 3 bases and J by 3 bases, with 9 bases between the two germline ends. This CDR3 has 13 residues. Germline CDR1 MGHRA, CDR2 YSYEKL.

The chain joins TRBV29-1 to TRBJ2-1, with 8 bases aligning to TRBD2. V dropped 2 bases and J dropped 1; count of bases not matched to a gene: 16. The CDR3 spans 19 residues. Germline-derived CDR1 and CDR2 are SQVTM and ANQGSEA. This CDR3 reads CSVELTAGVSKRSYNEQFF. CDR3 DNA sequence: TGCAGCGTTGAACTTACAGCGGGAGTTAGTAAGAGGTCCTACAATGAGCAGTTCTTC.

This clonotype was seen once. This may arise from a read error, as a much more abundant clone is one base away. The rearrangement uses TRBV14 and TRBJ2-5; D not resolved. The V gene lost 4 bases and the J gene lost 10 bases, with 22 bases spanning the gap. The CDR3 totals 15 residues. Germline lookup yields CDR1 SGHDN and CDR2 FVKESK. This chain's CDR3 is CASSLDPGGPLGQYF. The CDR3 coding sequence is TGTGCCAGCAGCCTAGATCCAGGCGGTCCTTTGGGCCAGTACTTC.

This clonotype turned up a few times. The chain uses TRBV27 and TRBJ1-1; D call uncertain. Trimming shortened V by 0 bases and J by 6 bases, and 8 bases separated the two germline ends. The CDR3 spans 13 residues. Germline V lookup: CDR1 MNHEY, CDR2 SMNVEV (reference sequence). The CDR3 reads CASSLSSRAEAFF. In DNA form, the CDR3 reads TGTGCCAGCAGTTTATCGAGCAGAGCTGAAGCTTTCTTT.

This clonotype appeared many times. V gene TRBV2 combines with J gene TRBJ2-7; 8 nucleotides align to TRBD1. The CDR3 length is 14 residues. In germline, CDR1 is SNHLY, CDR2 FYNNEI. Trimming at V came to 5 bases and at J to 3 bases, leaving 6 bases not matched to a gene. The CDR3 DNA reads as TGTGCCAGCAGTTCAGGGGGCCACCTCTACGAGCAGTACTTC. It translates to CASSSGGHLYEQYF.

This clonotype was seen repeatedly, ten times or more. The chain joins TRBV13 to TRBJ1-1; a weak D match, TRBD1 (5 bases). This CDR3 contains 14 residues. The V and J ends lost 5 bases and 2 bases respectively, with 12 bases between them. Germline assignment: CDR1 PRHDT and CDR2 FYEKMQ (reference sequence). The CDR3 protein is CASSMGPTNTEAFF. DNA of the CDR3: TGTGCCAGCAGCATGGGACCGACCAACACTGAAGCTTTCTTT.

The sample holds one count of this clonotype. This rearrangement joins TRBV11-2 to TRBJ2-5; weak D call: TRBD1 (6 bases). Germline values: CDR1 SGHAT, CDR2 FQNNGV. The V end lost 1 base, the J end lost 5 bases, and 17 bases lay between the germline ends. The CDR3 contains 16 residues. The CDR3 nucleotides read TGTGCCAGCAGCTTAGGCGCCGGGACAAATTATGAGACCCAGTACTTC. This codes for CASSLGAGTNYETQYF.

In this sample, this clonotype turned up a few times. The chain has TRBV12-3 or TRBV12-4 and TRBJ2-7, with a possible D match to TRBD2 (6 bases). The CDR3 loop spans 14 amino acids. V was clipped by 3 bases and J by 2 bases, with 11 bases between them. The CDR3, as DNA: TGTGCCAGCAGTTTGGGCGGGGAAACCTACGAGCAGTACTTC. This encodes CASSLGGETYEQYF.

This clonotype was found many times. V is TRBV28 and J is TRBJ2-3; possibly TRBD1 or TRBD2 for D (5 bases each). Germline V gives CDR1 MDHEN, CDR2 SYDVKM. V dropped 6 bases and J dropped 1 base, with 14 bases sitting between them. The CDR3 sequence is 15 residues long. In nucleotides, the CDR3 is TGTGCCAGCAGCCTGGGGGAGTTCGGCACAGATACGCAGTATTTT. Its protein product is CASSLGEFGTDTQYF.

In regard to this clonotype: A single base separates this from a much larger clone, so it may be a read error. The J gene is TRBJ2-6, the V gene TRBV28; TRBD2 matches 7 bases. J gave up 1 base and V 4 bases, and 16 bases lay outside the gene matches. This CDR3 region has 20 residues. Per the germline V gene, CDR1 is MDHEN and CDR2 is SYDVKM. This CDR3 reads CASSSSSDVLRGSGANVLTF. The DNA for the CDR3 is TGTGCCAGCAGTTCCTCGTCAGACGTCTTGCGGGGGTCTGGGGCCAACGTCCTGACTTTC. The entire variable domain, with the rest obtained from reference TRBV28 and TRBJ2-6, is as follows: DVKVTQSSRYLVKRTGEKVFLECVQDMDHENMFWYRQDPGLGLRLIYFSYDVKMKEKGDIPEGYSVSREKKERFSLILESASTNQTSMYLCASSSSSDVLRGSGANVLTFGAGSRLTVL.

Remarks on this clonotype: One junction end does not reproduce the germline sequence, and a read error may be involved. The V call is TRBV9, the J call TRBJ2-3; D might be TRBD1 (5 bases). CDR3 length: 17 residues. Germline CDR1 is SGDLS and CDR2 is YYNGEE. In DNA, the CDR3 is TGTGCCAGCAGCGTAGCCGGCCCTTTCATTTTCACAGGTACGCAGTATTTT. Encoded protein: CASSVAGPFIFTGTQYF.

This clonotype was seen at least ten times. V is TRBV7-8 and J is TRBJ2-1; 8 bases fit TRBD1. The CDR3 length is 16 residues. The germline V gene has CDR1 SGHVS and CDR2 FQNEAQ. V was clipped by 5 bases and J by 0 bases; unmatched bases: 6. The CDR3 spells CASSVGQGVSYNEQFF. The CDR3 nucleotides read TGTGCCAGCAGCGTAGGACAGGGCGTCTCCTACAATGAGCAGTTCTTC.

The sample holds many counts of this clonotype. The V call is TRBV28, the J call TRBJ2-7; 8 bases map to TRBD1. With V trimmed by 6 bases and J by 4 bases, 11 bases remained unmatched. CDR1 is MDHEN, CDR2 SYDVKM, per germline. There are 15 residues in the CDR3. CDR3: CASSPGQGAEYEQYF. The DNA of the CDR3 is TGTGCCAGCAGCCCCGGGCAGGGGGCGGAGTACGAGCAGTACTTC.

Concerning this clonotype itself: Since a much larger clone is just one base distant, this may be a read error. This sequence joins TRBV2 and TRBJ1-1; D is unclear. The length of the CDR3 is 13 residues. CDR1 SNHLY and CDR2 FYNNEI come from the germline V gene. Trimming took off 0 bases at V and 3 bases at J, with 5 bases between the two ends. This chain's CDR3 is CASSEALDTEAFF. CDR3 DNA: TGTGCCAGCAGTGAAGCACTGGACACTGAAGCTTTCTTT.

This clonotype was picked up one time. The V and J genes are TRBV10-3 and TRBJ2-1, with TRBD2 matching 9 bases. V trimming: 3 bases; J trimming: 9 bases; junction bases outside the gene matches: 6. The CDR3 loop spans 14 amino acids. The germline gives CDR1 ENHRY, CDR2 SYGVKD. CDR3 residues: CAISDPGLAIEQFF. The CDR3 coding sequence is TGTGCCATCAGTGACCCGGGACTAGCTATTGAGCAGTTCTTC.

Of note for this clonotype: One junction end disagrees with the germline gene, perhaps due to a read error. The V and J genes are TRBV6-2 or TRBV6-3 and TRBJ1-5, with 7 bases matching TRBD1. Germline CDR1 MNHEY, CDR2 SVGEGT. CDR3 size: 14 residues. CDR3 in amino acids: CAGSLRQGSQPQHF. CDR3 coding DNA: TGTGCCGGCAGCCTTAGACAGGGATCACAGCCCCAGCATTTT.

This chain joins TRBV7-9 and TRBJ1-2; 9 nucleotides align to TRBD1. Germline CDR1 SEHNR, CDR2 FQNEAQ (reference sequence). Unmatched junction bases numbered 11, after V lost 4 bases and J lost 5 bases. The CDR3 totals 16 residues. CDR3 nucleotides: TGTGCCAGCAGCTCAGAGGGACAGGGACTACGATATGGCTACACCTTC. It codes for CASSSEGQGLRYGYTF.

This clonotype was counted between two and nine times. This chain joins TRBV5-6 and TRBJ2-1; D is possibly TRBD2 (6 bases). CDR3 length: 14 amino acids. V was trimmed by 0 bases and J by 6 bases, leaving 10 bases between them. Germline CDR1 is SGHDT and CDR2 is YYEEEE. The CDR3 here is CASSLVLASNEQFF. In DNA, the CDR3 is TGTGCCAGCAGCTTGGTGCTAGCGTCCAATGAGCAGTTCTTC.

V gene TRBV21-1 combines with J gene TRBJ1-5; the D call TRBD1 from the table was never checked on the DNA. TRBV21-1 is a listed pseudogene. This CDR3 is 17 amino acids long. CDR3 sequence (DNA): TGTGCCAGCAGCGGCCGGGACAGTCAAATACGCAATCAGCCCCAGCATTTT. Translation: CASSGRDSQIRNQPQHF.

This clonotype was counted ten times or more. The chain is built from TRBV2 and TRBJ2-7; TRBD2 agrees at 9 bases. Trimming at V came to 6 bases and at J to 11 bases, leaving 17 bases not matched to a gene. In germline, CDR1 is SNHLY, CDR2 FYNNEI. The CDR3 runs 15 residues. The DNA for the CDR3 is TGTGCCAGCAGGCGACTAGCGGAGGCCCGTTCGTTCGAGTACTTC. Translation: CASRRLAEARSFEYF.

In this sample, this clonotype turned up a few times. V usage is TRBV27 and J usage is TRBJ1-5; unclear D gene. The CDR3 spans 18 residues. Germline CDR1 and CDR2: MNHEY and SMNVEV (reference sequence). The V and J ends lost 5 bases and 0 bases respectively, with 20 bases between them. The CDR3 DNA reads TGTGCCAGCAGTCCCCAGTCGGTGAGACAAACTAGCAATCAGCCCCAGCATTTT. Protein product: CASSPQSVRQTSNQPQHF.

This chain links TRBV6-6 with TRBJ2-7, with TRBD1 as a possible D gene (5 bases). Trimming shortened V by 7 bases and J by 4 bases, and 14 bases separated the two germline ends. The CDR3 covers 13 residues. In germline, CDR1 is MNHNY, CDR2 SVGAGI (reference sequence). CDR3 bases: TGTGCCAGCACCGCGCTAGACAGTTACGAGCAGTACTTC. This sequence encodes CASTALDSYEQYF.

The genes are TRBV9 and TRBJ2-1, with 10 nucleotides matching TRBD2. This CDR3 region has 16 residues. V lost 4 bases to trimming and J lost 10 bases; unmatched junction nucleotides: 14. Germline lookup yields CDR1 SGDLS and CDR2 YYNGEE. The DNA for the CDR3 is TGTGCCAGCAGCCCTATCTTGAGCGGGGGGGCCTTCGAGCAGTTCTTC. This gives the protein CASSPILSGGAFEQFF.

The rearrangement links TRBV11-2 to TRBJ2-3; 7 positions agree with TRBD2. The germline V gene encodes CDR1 SGHAT and CDR2 FQNNGV. With V trimmed by 6 bases and J by 6 bases, 12 bases remained unmatched. This CDR3 region has 15 residues. The CDR3 spells CASRGVGGGRDTQYF. The CDR3 DNA follows: TGTGCCAGCAGGGGGGTGGGCGGGGGTAGGGATACGCAGTATTTT.